One and the same sample provided the 16 T cell receptor beta chains below, sequenced in a study of CXCR3-negative and CXCR3-positive naive CD8 T cells. The TRB cDNA libraries were prepared by 5' RACE with UMI labels. TCRdb re-analyzed the 5' RACE reads; it lists each CDR3 protein once, without DNA. The repertoire table contains 80,000 to 95,000 distinct CDR3 sequences. Sequencing was carried out using naive CXCR3- CD8+ T cells from blood. The subset: CD45RO-CCR7+CD27+CD95- naive CD8+ T cells lacking CXCR3 (TNR3-). These receptors were collected from a human donor in good health. Some clones in this sample may be carry-over from other donors' samples.

This chain connects TRBV27 to TRBJ2-1. Looked up from germline, CDR1 is MNHEY and CDR2 is SMNVEV (reference sequence). The CDR3 runs to 14 residues. The CDR3 spells CASRSKGTNNEQFF.

CDR3 in amino acids: CASSPGYNTGELFF. J is TRBJ2-2 and V is TRBV7-2; TCRdb reports TRBD1, a call that lacks DNA to check it against. Germline-derived CDR1 and CDR2 are SGHTA and FQGNSA. There are 14 residues in the CDR3.

J is TRBJ2-3 and V is TRBV2; as DNA is missing, the TRBD1 call by TCRdb cannot be tested. Germline V gives CDR1 SNHLY, CDR2 FYNNEI. This CDR3 is built from 14 residues. The CDR3 reads CADFGTGDPDTQYF.

The gene calls are TRBV4-3 and TRBJ1-5; TCRdb picks TRBD1, but there is no DNA to check that call. The germline gives CDR1 LGHNA, CDR2 YSLEER. The CDR3 loop spans 17 amino acids. CDR3 protein: CASSQGRLPRGNQPQHF.

The chain has TRBV6-2 or TRBV6-3 and TRBJ2-5. The V gene's germline CDR1 is MNHEY and CDR2 SVGEGT. The CDR3 is 12 residues long. The CDR3 sequence: CASSSLQETQYF.

This chain links TRBV28 with TRBJ1-5. This CDR3 has 21 amino acids. Per the germline V gene, CDR1 is MDHEN and CDR2 is SYDVKM. CDR3 amino acids: CASSLTMGNRRASYSNQPEHF.

The chain recombines TRBV19 with TRBJ2-5. Germline CDR1 is LNHDA and CDR2 is SQIVND (reference sequence). CDR3 length: 14 residues. CDR3 protein: CASSLTSTQETQYF.

The rearrangement links TRBV7-2 to TRBJ2-7; no DNA is available, so the TRBD1 call from TCRdb remains unchecked. CDR3 length: 15 amino acids. Germline CDR1 is SGHTA and CDR2 is FQGNSA. This CDR3 reads CASSWGGFGVYEQYF. The whole variable domain, remainder taken from reference TRBV7-2 and TRBJ2-7, is GAGVSQSPSNKVTEKGKDVELRCDPISGHTALYWYRQSLGQGLEFLIYFQGNSAPDKSGLPSDRFSAERTGGSVSTLTIQRTQQEDSAVYLCASSWGGFGVYEQYFGPGTRLTVT.

CDR3 in amino acids: CASSPTATFYNEQFF. The gene calls are TRBV5-1 and TRBJ2-1. Looked up from germline, CDR1 is SGHRS and CDR2 is YFSETQ. This CDR3 is built from 15 residues.

V usage is TRBV5-1 and J usage is TRBJ2-5; there is no DNA to check the TCRdb D call of TRBD2. This CDR3 contains 14 residues. From germline, CDR1 is SGHRS and CDR2 YFSETQ. CDR3 sequence: CASSLESGEGTQYF.

The chain couples TRBV7-2 to TRBJ2-1; TCRdb's D gene call, TRBD2, goes unchecked for lack of DNA. Germline lookup yields CDR1 SGHTA and CDR2 FQGNSA. CDR3 length equals 18 residues. CDR3 in amino acids: CASSLAVRTSGSWNEQFF.

This chain links TRBV4-2 with TRBJ1-4; TCRdb's assignment of TRBD1 cannot be checked, as there is no DNA. The CDR3 consists of 16 residues. Looked up from germline, CDR1 is LGHNA and CDR2 is YNFKEQ. CDR3 amino acids: CASSQEGPGTVEKLFF.

The V and J genes are TRBV11-2 and TRBJ2-5; TCRdb picks TRBD1, but there is no DNA to check that call. This CDR3 spans 15 amino acids. Per germline, CDR1 SGHAT and CDR2 FQNNGV. The CDR3 spells CASRTGQGFQETQYF.

The rearrangement joins TRBV10-3 to TRBJ1-5; TCRdb reports TRBD1, a call that lacks DNA to check it against. This CDR3 region has 16 residues. Germline-derived CDR1 and CDR2 are ENHRY and SYGVKD. The CDR3 loop is CAISDSGTGIGQPQHF.

The CDR3: CAWAPGTSGGPTLF. The chain couples TRBV30 to TRBJ2-7; as DNA is missing, the TRBD2 call by TCRdb cannot be tested. This CDR3 spans 14 amino acids. CDR1 and CDR2 (germline): GTSNPN, SVGIG (reference sequence).

The chain couples TRBV5-1 to TRBJ1-2. Per germline, CDR1 SGHRS and CDR2 YFSETQ. CDR3 length equals 16 residues. CDR3 residues: CASSLAPQALLMGYTF.